This T cell receptor beta chain comes out of a study of blood T cell repertoires in COVID-19. Across the whole study: In each case, the material was cDNA or gDNA derived from T cells, B-cell-depleted T cells, or PBMCs.

The V gene's germline CDR1 is SGHAT and CDR2 FQNNGV. CDR3 length equals 14 residues. V shed 1 base and J shed 0 bases, with 3 bases lying between them. Generated by immunoSEQ multiplex PCR, the TCRdb table keeps only in-frame clones and is missing some. The sample has about 140,000 clones; roughly 73% are singletons. V is TRBV11-2 and J is TRBJ2-2; no firm D call. The sequence was collected from a woman aged 50 to 65 with active or convalescent COVID-19. Specimen: peripheral blood. CDR3 bases: TGTGCCAGCAGCTTAGGGCCGAACACCGGGGAGCTGTTTTTT. Translated, it gives CASSLGPNTGELFF.